Presented here are 24 T cell receptor beta chains from one specimen sequenced in a study of blood T cell repertoires in COVID-19. Sequencing was performed with immunoSEQ multiplex PCR; in TCRdb, only in-frame clones are kept and a portion is missing. Of 490,000 or so clones in the sample, roughly nine tenths are singletons; the top ten hold around 7.9%. Material for sequencing was PBMCs or T cells enriched from blood (not recorded which). The source is a woman aged 60 to 75 who had recovered from COVID-19.

A word on this clone: Compared with germline, one end of the junction differs, possibly owing to a read error. The DNA for the CDR3 is TGTGCCAGTAGCTATCAGCCCCAGCATTTT. It is translated as CASSYQPQHF. The chain recombines TRBV19 with TRBJ1-5, with no clear D. Germline V gene lookup returns CDR1 LNHDA and CDR2 SQIVND (reference sequence). The length of the CDR3 is 10 residues.

The rearrangement links TRBV19 to TRBJ1-3; 8 bases align to TRBD1. The CDR3 contains 15 residues. CDR1 and CDR2 (germline): LNHDA, SQIVND (reference sequence). The J segment lost 4 bases and the V segment lost 6 bases, leaving 8 bases of the junction unmatched. The CDR3 nucleotides read TGTGCCAGTAGCCCCAGGGGGCTGAGAGGAAACACCATATATTTT. Translation gives CASSPRGLRGNTIYF.

The V gene is TRBV19, the J gene TRBJ1-1; D uncertain. The CDR3 runs to 13 residues. Germline V gene lookup returns CDR1 LNHDA and CDR2 SQIVND (reference sequence). The germline V and J ends were trimmed by 3 bases and 1 base, with 6 bases remaining between them. The CDR3: CASSINGNTEAFF. For the CDR3, the DNA is TGTGCCAGTAGTATCAACGGGAACACTGAAGCTTTCTTT. Supplemented by reference TRBV19 and TRBJ1-1, the full variable domain reads DGGITQSPKYLFRKEGQNVTLSCEQNLNHDAMYWYRQDPGQGLRLIYYSQIVNDFQKGDIAEGYSVSREKKESFPLTVTSAQKNPTAFYLCASSINGNTEAFFGQGTRLTVV.

The J gene is TRBJ2-2, the V gene TRBV5-1; the match to TRBD1 covers 8 bases. Trimming took 1 base from V and 3 from J; bases not matched to a gene: 11. Looked up from germline, CDR1 is SGHRS and CDR2 is YFSETQ. The CDR3 has 18 residues. CDR3 protein: CASSLTGGIYRDTGELFF. The CDR3 DNA is TGCGCCAGCAGCTTGACAGGGGGGATTTATCGGGACACCGGGGAGCTGTTTTTT.

This clone was observed a handful of times. The V gene is TRBV9, the J gene TRBJ2-1, with a weak D call TRBD2 (6 bases). The V end lost 3 bases, the J end lost 8 bases, and 18 bases lay between the germline ends. This CDR3 spans 15 amino acids. CDR1 and CDR2 (germline): SGDLS, YYNGEE. This CDR3 is CASSGPLSEGDEQFF. In nucleotides, the CDR3 is TGTGCCAGCAGCGGACCCCTCTCGGAGGGCGATGAGCAGTTCTTC.

In its sample, this clone was seen once. This chain links TRBV2 with TRBJ2-2; 9 bases match TRBD1. This CDR3 contains 15 residues. Germline trimming cut 6 bases from V and 6 bases from J; bases unmatched to any gene: 8. Germline CDR1 SNHLY, CDR2 FYNNEI. CDR3 residues: CASRDRGLNPGELFF. CDR3 sequence (DNA): TGTGCCAGCAGGGACAGGGGCTTAAATCCCGGGGAGCTGTTTTTT.

The chain recombines TRBV14 with TRBJ2-1, with 10 bases lining up with TRBD2. Per the germline V gene, CDR1 is SGHDN and CDR2 is FVKESK. The junction had 15 bases not matched to a gene; V was cut back by 1 base and J by 0 bases. There are 21 residues in the CDR3. CDR3 DNA sequence: TGTGCCAGCAGCCAAGGAGCTAGCGGGGGCCTTCGTTTGGGCTCCTACAATGAGCAGTTCTTC. Translation gives CASSQGASGGLRLGSYNEQFF.

The genes are TRBV12-5 and TRBJ1-5, with no clear D. There are 15 residues in the CDR3. Germline V gene sequence: CDR1 LGHNT, CDR2 FRNRAP. V was clipped by 6 bases and J by 6 bases, with 18 bases between them. The CDR3 protein is CASGSDTPGVQPQHF. CDR3 nucleotides: TGTGCTAGTGGCTCTGACACCCCCGGGGTTCAGCCCCAGCATTTT.

V gene TRBV18 combines with J gene TRBJ1-4; 7 bases align to TRBD1. CDR1 and CDR2 from the germline V gene are KGHSH and LQKENI. The length of the CDR3 is 14 residues. V shed 3 bases, J shed 7 bases, and the junction held 5 bases outside the gene matches. The CDR3, as DNA: TGTGCCAGCTCACCCGCGACAGGGACTGAAAAACTGTTTTTT. Its protein is CASSPATGTEKLFF.

This chain joins TRBV6-5 and TRBJ1-2; D is unresolved. Germline CDR1 reads MNHEY; CDR2 reads SVGAGI. The CDR3 contains 14 residues. V lost 0 bases and J 3 bases, leaving 8 bases between the germline ends. The CDR3 reads CASSYSRRYYGYTF. The CDR3 nucleotides are TGTGCCAGCAGTTACTCGCGGCGATACTATGGCTACACCTTC.

The chain joins TRBV6-5 to TRBJ1-1; D is perhaps TRBD1 (5 bases). This CDR3 spans 14 amino acids. CDR1 is MNHEY and CDR2 is SVGAGI in the germline V gene. V was clipped by 7 bases and J by 3 bases, with 15 bases between them. The CDR3 nucleotides read TGTGCCAGCAAAACGCAGGGTCAAGACACTGAAGCTTTCTTT. It specifies CASKTQGQDTEAFF.

The V call is TRBV5-5, the J call TRBJ1-6; no reliable D call. The CDR3 is made up of 17 amino acids. Per the germline V gene, CDR1 is SGHKS and CDR2 is YYEKEE (reference sequence). The V end was cut by 3 bases, the J end by 8 bases, with 21 bases between. The chain's CDR3 is CASSSGEGPPGYSPLHF. The CDR3 nucleotides are TGTGCCAGCAGCTCCGGAGAGGGTCCTCCGGGGTATTCACCCCTCCACTTT.

This chain connects TRBV6-2 or TRBV6-3 to TRBJ1-6, with 7 nucleotides matching TRBD1. J lost 6 bases, V lost 2 bases, and 10 bases had no gene match. Looked up from germline, CDR1 is MNHEY and CDR2 is SVGEGT. CDR3 length: 17 residues. This CDR3 is CASSYMLMDRRNSPLHF. The CDR3 nucleotides are TGTGCCAGCAGTTACATGTTGATGGACAGGCGTAATTCACCCCTCCACTTT.

The J gene is TRBJ1-1, the V gene TRBV27, with D maybe TRBD1 (5 bases). The V and J ends lost 2 bases and 5 bases respectively, with 27 bases between them. Germline V gene data show CDR1 as MNHEY and CDR2 as SMNVEV (reference sequence). The CDR3 consists of 19 residues. CDR3 in amino acids: CASSLRGFNPRVKGTEAFF. The CDR3 DNA reads TGTGCCAGCAGTTTAAGGGGATTTAACCCCAGGGTTAAAGGGACTGAAGCTTTCTTT.

The rearrangement uses TRBV12-2 and TRBJ2-4; the table's TRBD2 call for D was not verified on the DNA. TRBV12-2 is shown as a pseudogene. CDR3 length equals 16 residues. The CDR3 bases are TGTGCAAGTCGCTTAGCTCATTACGGGGGTTTAAACATTCAGTACTTC. Translating gives CASRLAHYGGLNIQYF.

The genes are TRBV6-2 or TRBV6-3 and TRBJ2-1, with 8 bases that match TRBD2. This CDR3 is built from 16 residues. Germline CDR1 is MNHEY and CDR2 is SVGEGT. After removal of 1 base from V and 2 bases from J, the junction contained 4 bases not matched to a gene. The CDR3, as DNA: TGTGCCAGCAGTTACTTAACGGGGGGGCCCTACAATGAGCAGTTCTTC. Protein product: CASSYLTGGPYNEQFF.

This chain connects TRBV6-6 to TRBJ2-5; possibly TRBD2 for D (5 bases). The germline V and J ends were trimmed by 6 bases and 1 base, with 12 bases remaining between them. Germline-derived CDR1 and CDR2 are MNHNY and SVGAGI (reference sequence). The CDR3 length is 14 residues. CDR3 coding DNA: TGTGCCAGCAGAGCCGCGCGGGCCCAAGAGACCCAGTACTTC. This translates into CASRAARAQETQYF.

The chain is built from TRBV5-1 and TRBJ1-1; weak D call: TRBD1 (6 bases). Trimming took 3 bases from V and 0 from J, leaving 15 bases between them. The germline V gene encodes CDR1 SGHRS and CDR2 YFSETQ. This CDR3 has 16 amino acids. The CDR3 bases are TGCGCCAGCAGCTCCCAGGGTGGGGGCGTGAACACTGAAGCTTTCTTT. Translating it yields CASSSQGGGVNTEAFF. The full variable domain, in which reference TRBV5-1 and TRBJ1-1 provide the parts outside the CDR3, is KAGVTQTPRYLIKTRGQQVTLSCSPISGHRSVSWYQQTPGQGLQFLFEYFSETQRNKGNFPGRFSGRQFSNSRSEMNVSTLELGDSALYLCASSSQGGGVNTEAFFGQGTRLTVV.

CDR3 protein: CASSLESGWSYGYTF. The CDR3, as DNA: TGTGCCAGCAGCTTAGAAAGTGGATGGAGCTATGGCTACACCTTC. The rearrangement links TRBV7-2 to TRBJ1-2; D not resolved. The ends were cut back, 1 base at V and 4 bases at J, with 13 bases in the middle. This CDR3 spans 15 amino acids. Germline CDR1 reads SGHTA; CDR2 reads FQGNSA.

V gene TRBV3-1 (or the pseudogene TRBV3-2) combines with J gene TRBJ1-4, with 9 bases that match TRBD1. Germline V lookup: CDR1 LGHDT, CDR2 YNNKEL (reference sequence). V was clipped by 0 bases and J by 7 bases; unmatched bases: 15. The CDR3 totals 19 residues. Here the CDR3 DNA reads TGTGCCAGCAGCCAAGATCTCGGCGGGACAGGGTATCAGGGTGAAAAACTGTTTTTT. Translating it yields CASSQDLGGTGYQGEKLFF.

For the CDR3, the DNA is TGTGCCAGCAGCCAGGGGGAGGGTGGGGAGACCCAGTACTTC. Its protein is CASSQGEGGETQYF. The chain recombines TRBV4-2 with TRBJ2-5; 7 bases are a match to TRBD2. Germline V gene lookup returns CDR1 LGHNA and CDR2 YNFKEQ. Trimming removed 3 bases from V and 5 bases from J; junction bases left unmatched: 6. The CDR3 is 14 residues long.

The chain has TRBV4-1 and TRBJ2-7; D is ambiguous. Per germline, CDR1 MGHRA and CDR2 YSYEKL. The CDR3 is made up of 18 amino acids. The V and J ends lost 1 base and 2 bases respectively, with 21 bases between them. The CDR3 nucleotides read TGCGCCAGCAGCCAAGGGGCCGCCTGGTGGGTTGGGCCCTACGAGCAGTACGTC. Protein: CASSQGAAWWVGPYEQYV.

The chain couples TRBV5-4 to TRBJ2-1; unclear D gene. The germline V gene encodes CDR1 SGHNT and CDR2 YYREEE (reference sequence). CDR3 length: 15 amino acids. V was clipped by 3 bases and J by 0 bases, with 10 bases between them. The CDR3, as DNA: TGTGCCAGCAGCTCACCCTTAGACTCCTACAATGAGCAGTTCTTC. Protein product: CASSSPLDSYNEQFF.

The chain carries TRBV6-6 and TRBJ2-1; possible D gene TRBD2, 6 bases. Germline V gene sequence: CDR1 MNHNY, CDR2 SVGAGI (reference sequence). This CDR3 is built from 13 residues. Trimming stripped 8 bases from V and 5 bases from J, with 13 bases between. The CDR3 nucleotides read TGTGCCAGCCGAGGAGGGGCTCACAATGAGCAGTTCTTC. Amino acid sequence: CASRGGAHNEQFF.